Shown below are 30 T cell receptor beta chains from a single sample sequenced in a study of blood T cell repertoires in COVID-19. This table comes from immunoSEQ multiplex PCR, and its TCRdb copy is limited to in-frame clones, with some not included. Counted here are 380,000 or so clones, 81% occurring once; the ten biggest clones make up more than 0.95%. Sequenced material: peripheral blood. The origin of the receptors is a human donor with acute or convalescent COVID-19. The donor label of this sample is uncertain.

The chain has TRBV15 and TRBJ1-6; D is unresolved. CDR1 is LNHNV and CDR2 is YYDKDF in the germline V gene (reference sequence). V shed 0 bases and J shed 9 bases, with 12 bases lying between them. The CDR3 length is 15 residues. The CDR3 DNA sequence: TGTGCCACCAGCAGAGATCTGGGCGGGGTTTCACCCCTCCACTTT. The encoded protein is CATSRDLGGVSPLHF.

The chain is built from TRBV3-1 (or the pseudogene TRBV3-2) and TRBJ2-1, with 7 bases fitting TRBD1. CDR3 length: 15 amino acids. J was trimmed by 10 bases and V by 0 bases; bases with no gene match: 9. CDR1 LGHDT and CDR2 YNNKEL come from the germline V gene (reference sequence). Written as DNA, the CDR3 is TGTGCCAGCAGCCAAGAGACAGGGCGGAATAAAGAGCAGTTCTTC. This codes for CASSQETGRNKEQFF.

This rearrangement joins TRBV7-8 to TRBJ1-2; 9 nucleotides align to TRBD1. The CDR3 sequence is 15 residues long. From germline, CDR1 is SGHVS and CDR2 FQNEAQ. V lost 5 bases and J lost 7; bases outside the gene matches: 11. CDR3 coding DNA: TGTGCCAGCAGCCCACGGAATGGACAGGGGTTTGGCTACACCTTC. Its protein product is CASSPRNGQGFGYTF.

The chain has TRBV6-5 and TRBJ2-5, with TRBD1 matching over 7 bases. This CDR3 has 14 amino acids. V trimming: 7 bases; J trimming: 5 bases; junction bases outside the gene matches: 10. Looked up from germline, CDR1 is MNHEY and CDR2 is SVGAGI. CDR3 coding DNA: TGTGCCAGCATTCTCAGGGGGTCTAGGGAGACCCAGTACTTC. It specifies CASILRGSRETQYF.

This rearrangement joins TRBV19 to TRBJ1-1, with 7 bases that match TRBD1. The ends lost 7 bases at V and 3 bases at J; junction bases unmatched: 14. Per germline, CDR1 LNHDA and CDR2 SQIVND (reference sequence). The CDR3 loop spans 16 amino acids. The CDR3 nucleotides read TGTGCCAGTAAGCTCACAGGGGCCCTGGAAGACACTGAAGCTTTCTTT. Translation: CASKLTGALEDTEAFF.

This clone was recorded once. This sequence joins TRBV18 and TRBJ2-5, with 10 bases fitting TRBD1. This CDR3 comprises 14 residues. Germline assignment: CDR1 KGHSH and CDR2 LQKENI. V trimming: 6 bases; J trimming: 3 bases; junction bases outside the gene matches: 4. The CDR3 DNA follows: TGTGCCAGCTCGCGGGGGACAGGGGAAGAGACCCAGTACTTC. It encodes CASSRGTGEETQYF. Complete variable domain (other parts from reference TRBV18 and TRBJ2-5): NAGVMQNPRHLVRRRGQEARLRCSPMKGHSHVYWYRQLPEEGLKFMVYLQKENIIDESGMPKERFSAEFPKEGPSILRIQQVVRGDSAAYFCASSRGTGEETQYFGPGTRLLVL.

This chain links TRBV2 with TRBJ2-1; a weak D match, TRBD2 (7 bases). This CDR3 is built from 16 residues. The V end was cut by 4 bases, the J end by 9 bases, with 22 bases between. Germline loops: CDR1 SNHLY, CDR2 FYNNEI. CDR3 loop: CASSGSLRGGAAEQFF. CDR3 bases: TGTGCCAGCAGTGGCTCTCTACGAGGGGGGGCCGCTGAGCAGTTCTTC.

The genes are TRBV9 and TRBJ1-2; 7 bases align to TRBD1. This CDR3 is built from 18 residues. CDR1 and CDR2 (germline): SGDLS, YYNGEE. V gave up 2 bases and J gave up 3 bases; unmatched junction bases: 16. The CDR3 sequence: CASSVDPGQAILHYGYTF. In DNA form, the CDR3 reads TGTGCCAGCAGCGTGGACCCCGGACAGGCGATTCTGCACTATGGCTACACCTTC.

The V gene is TRBV28, the J gene TRBJ2-2; D is perhaps TRBD2 (6 bases). V shed 3 bases and J shed 4 bases, with 12 bases lying between them. CDR1 is MDHEN and CDR2 is SYDVKM in the germline V gene. The CDR3 consists of 15 residues. In nucleotides, the CDR3 is TGTGCCAGCAGTTTTGGCGGGGCGGGCACCGGGGAGCTGTTTTTT. Protein sequence: CASSFGGAGTGELFF.

The V call is TRBV19, the J call TRBJ2-7, with D possibly being TRBD2 (6 bases). The CDR3 loop spans 15 amino acids. V was pared by 1 base and J by 0 bases, with 10 bases between. Germline V gene data show CDR1 as LNHDA and CDR2 as SQIVND (reference sequence). DNA of the CDR3: TGTGCCAGTAGTATAGCGCTAGCGCCCTCCTACGAGCAGTACTTC. Protein: CASSIALAPSYEQYF.

The chain couples TRBV6-1 to TRBJ1-2, with 7 bases identical to TRBD1. Germline V gene sequence: CDR1 MNHNS, CDR2 SASEGT. The CDR3 totals 13 residues. The trim removed 3 bases at V and 8 bases at J, leaving 6 bases unmatched. The CDR3 region has the DNA TGTGCCAGCAGTGAGCGACAGGGTCTGGGCTACACCTTC. Protein sequence: CASSERQGLGYTF.

The chain couples TRBV15 to TRBJ1-2, with a tentative D call TRBD1 (5 bases). The CDR3 is 14 residues long. Germline V gene data show CDR1 as LNHNV and CDR2 as YYDKDF (reference sequence). Trimming removed 5 bases at V and 3 bases at J, with 13 bases between. CDR3 nucleotide sequence: TGTGCCACCAGCCTTTCAGACAGAGACTATGGCTACACCTTC. Protein sequence: CATSLSDRDYGYTF. The entire variable domain, with the rest obtained from reference TRBV15 and TRBJ1-2, is as follows: DAMVIQNPRYQVTQFGKPVTLSCSQTLNHNVMYWYQQKSSQAPKLLFHYYDKDFNNEADTPDNFQSRRPNTSFCFLDIRSPGLGDTAMYLCATSLSDRDYGYTFGSGTRLTVV.

The chain is built from TRBV6-5 and TRBJ2-7, with D possibly matching TRBD2 (7 bases). The CDR3 is 15 amino acids. Trimming pared 6 bases from V and 0 bases from J, leaving 15 bases between. The germline V gene has CDR1 MNHEY and CDR2 SVGAGI. This chain's CDR3 is CASSGRGASSYEQYF. The CDR3 DNA sequence: TGTGCCAGCAGCGGTCGGGGGGCCAGCTCCTACGAGCAGTACTTC.

V gene TRBV6-6 combines with J gene TRBJ1-6; 7 bases line up with TRBD1. The CDR3 length is 14 residues. Germline loops: CDR1 MNHNY, CDR2 SVGAGI (reference sequence). Trimming removed 2 bases from V and 10 bases from J; junction bases left unmatched: 5. The CDR3 protein is CASSYRQGASPLHF. Written as DNA, the CDR3 is TGTGCCAGCAGTTACCGACAGGGTGCCTCACCCCTCCACTTT.

This sequence joins TRBV19 and TRBJ1-6, with 9 bases matching TRBD1. The germline V gene has CDR1 LNHDA and CDR2 SQIVND (reference sequence). The CDR3 is 14 amino acids. V dropped 10 bases and J dropped 4; count of bases not matched to a gene: 5. CDR3 sequence (DNA): TGTGCCACCCGGGACAGGGAATATAATTCACCCCTCCACTTT. Its translation: CATRDREYNSPLHF. Supplemented by reference TRBV19 and TRBJ1-6, the full variable domain reads DGGITQSPKYLFRKEGQNVTLSCEQNLNHDAMYWYRQDPGQGLRLIYYSQIVNDFQKGDIAEGYSVSREKKESFPLTVTSAQKNPTAFYLCATRDREYNSPLHFGNGTRLTVT.

The V gene is TRBV5-1, the J gene TRBJ2-7; 13 bases map to TRBD2. The CDR3 length is 15 residues. J was trimmed by 5 bases and V by 4 bases; bases with no gene match: 6. The germline V gene encodes CDR1 SGHRS and CDR2 YFSETQ. DNA of the CDR3: TGCGCCAGCAGCCAACTAGCGGGAGGGCCAAACGAGCAGTACTTC. Amino acid sequence: CASSQLAGGPNEQYF.

V is TRBV6-5 and J is TRBJ1-2; D remains unclear. Germline lookup yields CDR1 MNHEY and CDR2 SVGAGI. Trimming stripped 4 bases from V and 5 bases from J, with 11 bases between. This CDR3 spans 13 amino acids. The CDR3 region is CASSSGRDYGYTF. CDR3 DNA: TGTGCCAGCAGTTCCGGGAGGGATTATGGCTACACCTTC.

CDR3 residues: CASKGYRGTSGSTGYNEQFF. The DNA of the CDR3 is TGTGCCAGTAAGGGGTACCGGGGGACTAGCGGGAGCACCGGGTACAATGAGCAGTTCTTC. The chain joins TRBV19 to TRBJ2-1; 14 positions match TRBD2. V lost 7 bases to trimming and J lost 4 bases; unmatched junction nucleotides: 18. The CDR3 consists of 20 residues. The V gene's germline CDR1 is LNHDA and CDR2 SQIVND (reference sequence).

The rearrangement uses TRBV18 and TRBJ2-1, with 8 bases identical to TRBD2. This CDR3 spans 15 amino acids. Trimming took 4 bases from V and 1 from J; bases not matched to a gene: 3. Looked up from germline, CDR1 is KGHSH and CDR2 is LQKENI. CDR3 sequence: CASSRSGVSYNEQFF. The CDR3 nucleotides are TGTGCCAGCTCACGTAGCGGGGTGTCCTACAATGAGCAGTTCTTC.

The chain recombines TRBV9 with TRBJ2-7; TRBD2 aligns across 12 bases. CDR1 is SGDLS and CDR2 is YYNGEE in the germline V gene. CDR3 size: 14 residues. J lost 4 bases, V lost 3 bases, and 2 bases had no gene match. CDR3 loop: CASSAGLAGYEQYF. The DNA for the CDR3 is TGTGCCAGCAGCGCCGGACTAGCGGGATACGAGCAGTACTTC.

J is TRBJ1-2 and V is TRBV5-1; perhaps TRBD1 as D (5 bases). This CDR3 has 13 residues. V was trimmed by 2 bases and J by 1 base, leaving 6 bases between them. Per germline, CDR1 SGHRS and CDR2 YFSETQ. CDR3 sequence reads: CASSLQVNYGYTF. In nucleotides, the CDR3 is TGCGCCAGCAGCTTACAGGTTAACTATGGCTACACCTTC.

The gene calls are TRBV15 and TRBJ2-7; D is uncertain. This CDR3 contains 14 residues. V lost 0 bases to trimming and J lost 5 bases, with 11 bases between them. CDR1 and CDR2 from the germline V gene are LNHNV and YYDKDF (reference sequence). CDR3 in DNA: TGTGCCACCAGCAGAGACTGGAGAGCCAACGAGCAGTACTTC. This translates into CATSRDWRANEQYF.

This clone was detected only once. The V call is TRBV5-1, the J call TRBJ2-5; 7 bases are shared with TRBD2. V was clipped by 0 bases and J by 2 bases; unmatched bases: 7. The CDR3 has 16 residues. CDR1 and CDR2 (germline): SGHRS, YFSETQ. CDR3 sequence reads: CASSLGNLAAQETQYF. Written as DNA, the CDR3 is TGCGCCAGCAGCTTGGGGAATCTAGCGGCACAAGAGACCCAGTACTTC.

This clone was seen a handful of times. The V and J genes are TRBV14 and TRBJ2-3, with a possible D match to TRBD2 (6 bases). In germline, CDR1 is SGHDN, CDR2 FVKESK. The CDR3 spans 16 residues. V was trimmed by 2 bases and J by 0 bases, leaving 12 bases between them. The CDR3 DNA sequence: TGTGCCAGCAGCCAAAATTCGCGGGGAAGCACAGATACGCAGTATTTT. Its protein is CASSQNSRGSTDTQYF.

V and J are TRBV4-2 and TRBJ1-2; no definite D call. Germline V gives CDR1 LGHNA, CDR2 YNFKEQ. This CDR3 comprises 14 residues. V lost 1 base and J lost 0, with 6 bases in between. Here the CDR3 DNA reads TGTGCCAGCAGCCAAGCGAGGGCTAACTATGGCTACACCTTC. Translated, it gives CASSQARANYGYTF.

The V and J genes are TRBV28 and TRBJ1-5, with 7 bases identical to TRBD1. The length of the CDR3 is 14 residues. Germline CDR1 and CDR2: MDHEN and SYDVKM. The V gene end was trimmed by 6 bases and the J gene end by 6 bases; junction bases not matched to a gene: 8. The CDR3 DNA reads as TGTGCCAGCAGCCGATCACAGGGGAGTCAGCCCCAGCATTTT. Protein sequence: CASSRSQGSQPQHF.

The chain uses TRBV9 and TRBJ2-1; 14 bases agree with TRBD2. CDR3 length: 16 residues. The V segment lost 1 base and the J segment 10 bases; nucleotides outside the gene matches: 7. Germline lookup yields CDR1 SGDLS and CDR2 YYNGEE. The DNA of the CDR3 is TGTGCCAGCAGCGTAACGGGACTAGCGGGAGCCGGGGAGCAGTTCTTC. Its translation is CASSVTGLAGAGEQFF.

This chain connects TRBV27 to TRBJ1-2, with D unresolved. This CDR3 has 13 residues. The V gene lost 4 bases and the J gene lost 7 bases, with 13 bases spanning the gap. From germline, CDR1 is MNHEY and CDR2 SMNVEV (reference sequence). The CDR3 protein is CASSSRGPGGYTF. The CDR3 DNA reads TGTGCCAGCAGTTCAAGAGGCCCTGGTGGCTACACCTTC.

The chain joins TRBV3-1 (or the pseudogene TRBV3-2) to TRBJ2-3, with a weak D call TRBD2 (6 bases). The CDR3 consists of 17 residues. The V and J ends lost 1 base and 2 bases respectively, with 16 bases between them. Germline CDR1 and CDR2: LGHDT and YNNKEL (reference sequence). CDR3 nucleotides: TGTGCCAGCAGCCAAGTCGGGGCGGGGTGGCCCACAGATACGCAGTATTTT. As protein: CASSQVGAGWPTDTQYF.

J is TRBJ2-7 and V is TRBV28, with TRBD2 matching 12 bases. The germline V gene has CDR1 MDHEN and CDR2 SYDVKM. V shed 5 bases and J 3 bases; nucleotides not matched to a gene: 14. This CDR3 has 18 residues. The CDR3 loop reads CASSSHPTRLAGVYEQYF. As DNA, the CDR3 is TGTGCCAGCAGTAGCCACCCCACGAGACTAGCGGGGGTCTACGAGCAGTACTTC.